Listed here is a single T cell receptor beta chain. Its antigen is unidentified. CDR1 and CDR2 (germline): KGHDR, SFDVKD. The CDR3 runs to 16 residues. The ends lost 9 bases at V and 5 bases at J; junction bases unmatched: 13. The record originates from a study of T cell responses to AZD1222 COVID-19 vaccine. Assay used: immunoSEQ multiplex PCR; TCRdb lists only in-frame clones, some missing. This sample carries more than 75,000 clones, roughly 89% of them seen once, and the ten largest clones take 7.5%. Findings of the study overall: The donor cohort was predominantly white British with a female majority, and clonal diversity may have been underestimated.

Sequencing was performed on peripheral blood, taken on day 0 of AZD1222 vaccination. The sequence derives from an adult in good health. V and J are TRBV24-1 and TRBJ2-2; 8 nucleotides agree with TRBD2. The CDR3 sequence: CATRGAGDSGTGELFF. For the CDR3, the DNA is TGTGCCACCCGGGGAGCGGGGGACTCCGGTACCGGGGAGCTGTTTTTT.